Sequencing of this T cell receptor beta chain was carried out in a study of CD8 T cells in Susac syndrome (dated by TCRdb to the late 2010s). Some background on the complete study: Whether CD8+ T cell activation and differentiation in Susac syndrome was antigen driven was tested using repertoire sequencing. On the study overall, not on this receptor specifically: The TCR sequencing and HLA analysis was acknowledged to have included a relatively small number of individuals.

With regard to this clonotype: Its specific antigen is unknown. No base quality values were provided; no much bigger clone lies one nucleotide off.

RNA was extracted with the RNeasy kit and about 0.5 to 1 ug was reverse transcribed using random hexamers. The immunoSEQ multiplex PCR assay, which covers 54 Vbeta and 13 Jbeta segments, was used to amplify TCR beta CDR3 regions. PCR amplification bias was corrected by using a synthetic template baseline for primer optimization and computational correction. As for the authors' bioinformatics: Reads were annotated to V, D and J genes per IMGT and analyzed with immunoSEQ Analyzer, keeping only productive sequences. To calculate clonality, Shannon entropy was normalized by log2 of the number of productive unique sequences and then subtracted from one. For each patient and control, public and private clones were evaluated within the 100 most prevalent clones. A clone was defined as Susac-specific if it was absent from the healthy and MS cohorts, from some 980 published viral clones and from other ImmuneACCESS disease sequences. The public sequencing data were trimmed at Q25 with fastp and processed into clonotypes with MiXCR by TCRdb, which kept only in-frame beta chains. Each CDR3 protein gets just one entry, which takes the most common genes and DNA from the rows behind it. V and J calls and clone size were set by TCRdb, not the authors. This sample comprises some 170,000 distinct CDR3 sequences, about 95% of them detected only once. The ten largest account for approximately 0.1% of the sample.

Peripheral blood CD8+ and CD4+ T cells from healthy donors, Susac syndrome patients and multiple sclerosis patients were profiled using high-throughput TCR beta sequencing. Healthy donors were age- and sex-matched controls. Bulk CD8+ and CD4+ T cells were purified by magnetic negative isolation, whereas CD8+ TEMRA cells were enriched by FACS. Blood was collected in EDTA tubes and processed within 24 hours, with PBMCs isolated through density gradient centrifugation. PBMCs intended for TCR sequencing were cryopreserved in liquid nitrogen and were subsequently thawed in a 37 degrees C water bath. The sorted or isolated CD4+, CD8+ and CD8+ TEMRA cells reached a purity of at least 90%. Trimming takes 6 bases off V and 6 bases off J; junction bases not matched to a gene: 4. The germline V gene yields KGHSH for CDR1 and LQKENI for CDR2. Inclusive of the bounding cysteine and phenylalanine, the CDR3 is 14 residues long. Only the CDR3 portion is preserved as DNA: 42 bases, with reading frame beginning at the first base.

Recombination connected TRBV18 to TRBJ1-5, with 11 junctional bases fitting TRBD1. Sequenced input: CD4+ T cells from PBMCs. This TCR came from a human donor in good health. The DNA sequence is given as TGTGCCAGCTCGGCCGGGACAGGGGGTCAGCCCCAGCATTTT. This gives the protein CASSAGTGGQPQHF.